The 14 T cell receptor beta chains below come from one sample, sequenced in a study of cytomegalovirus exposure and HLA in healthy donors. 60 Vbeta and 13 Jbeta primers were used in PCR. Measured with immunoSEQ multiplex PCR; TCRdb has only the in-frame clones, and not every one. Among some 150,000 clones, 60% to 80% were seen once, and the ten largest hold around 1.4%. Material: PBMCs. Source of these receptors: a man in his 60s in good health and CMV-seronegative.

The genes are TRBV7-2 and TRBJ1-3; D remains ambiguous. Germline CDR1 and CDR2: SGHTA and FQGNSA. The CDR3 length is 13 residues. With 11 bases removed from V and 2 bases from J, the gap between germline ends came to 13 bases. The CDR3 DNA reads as TGTGCCGGGAGGGAGGCTACTGGAAACACCATATATTTT. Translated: CAGREATGNTIYF.

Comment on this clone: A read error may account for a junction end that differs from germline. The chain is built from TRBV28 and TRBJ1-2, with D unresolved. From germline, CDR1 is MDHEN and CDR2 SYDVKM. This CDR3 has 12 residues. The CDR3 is CVSRLVGRGYTF. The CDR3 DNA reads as TGTGTCAGCAGGCTCGTCGGGAGGGGCTACACCTTC.

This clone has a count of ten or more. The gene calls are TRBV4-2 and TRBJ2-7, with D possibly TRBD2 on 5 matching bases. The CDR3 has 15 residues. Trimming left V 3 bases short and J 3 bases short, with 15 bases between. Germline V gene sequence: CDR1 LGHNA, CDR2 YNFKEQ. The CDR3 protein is CASSQELEASYEQYF. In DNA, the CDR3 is TGTGCCAGCAGCCAGGAACTAGAAGCCAGCTACGAGCAGTACTTC.

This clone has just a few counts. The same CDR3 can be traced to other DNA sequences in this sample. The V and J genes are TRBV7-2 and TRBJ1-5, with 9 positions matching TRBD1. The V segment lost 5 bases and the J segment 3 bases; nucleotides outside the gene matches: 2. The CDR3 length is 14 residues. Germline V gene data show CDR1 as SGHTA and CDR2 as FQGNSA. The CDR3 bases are TGTGCCAGCAGCAGGGACAGGGTCAATCAGCCCCAGCATTTT. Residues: CASSRDRVNQPQHF.

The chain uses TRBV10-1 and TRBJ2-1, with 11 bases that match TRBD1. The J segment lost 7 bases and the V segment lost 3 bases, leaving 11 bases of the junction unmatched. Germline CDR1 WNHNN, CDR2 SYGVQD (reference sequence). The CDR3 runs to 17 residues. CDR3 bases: TGCGCCAGCAGTGACTGGACTGGACAGGGGGCCCCTAATGAGCAGTTCTTC. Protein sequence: CASSDWTGQGAPNEQFF.

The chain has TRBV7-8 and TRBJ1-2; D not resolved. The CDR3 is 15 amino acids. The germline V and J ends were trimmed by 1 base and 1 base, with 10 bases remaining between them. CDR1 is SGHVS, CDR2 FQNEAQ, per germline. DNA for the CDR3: TGTGCCAGCAGCTTAGAGCCACAGAATAACTATGGCTACACCTTC. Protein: CASSLEPQNNYGYTF.

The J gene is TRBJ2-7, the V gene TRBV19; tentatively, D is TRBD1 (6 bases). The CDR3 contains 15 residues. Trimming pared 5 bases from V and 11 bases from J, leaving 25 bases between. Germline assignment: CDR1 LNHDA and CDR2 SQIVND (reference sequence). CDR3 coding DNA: TGTGCCAGTAGTGCCGTAGGGGGACGCTGGGAGTTAAAGTACTTC. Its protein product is CASSAVGGRWELKYF.

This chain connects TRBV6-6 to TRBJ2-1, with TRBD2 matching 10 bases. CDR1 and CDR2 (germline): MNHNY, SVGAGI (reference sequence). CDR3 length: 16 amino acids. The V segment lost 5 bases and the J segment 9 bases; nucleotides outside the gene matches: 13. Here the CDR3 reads CASSRRRAGGQVEQFF. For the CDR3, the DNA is TGTGCCAGCAGTAGACGACGAGCGGGGGGGCAGGTTGAGCAGTTCTTC.

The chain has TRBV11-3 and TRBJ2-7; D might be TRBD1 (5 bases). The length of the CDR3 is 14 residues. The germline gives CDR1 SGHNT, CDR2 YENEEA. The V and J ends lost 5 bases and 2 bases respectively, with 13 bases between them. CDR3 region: CASSPYDRPYEQYF. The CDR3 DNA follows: TGTGCCAGCAGCCCTTATGACAGACCCTACGAGCAGTACTTC.

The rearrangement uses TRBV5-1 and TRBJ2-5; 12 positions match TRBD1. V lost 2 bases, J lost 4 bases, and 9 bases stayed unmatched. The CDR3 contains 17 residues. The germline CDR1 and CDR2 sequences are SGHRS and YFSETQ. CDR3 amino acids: CASSFLGQGARSETQYF. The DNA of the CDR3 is TGCGCCAGCAGCTTCCTGGGACAGGGGGCTCGTTCAGAGACCCAGTACTTC.

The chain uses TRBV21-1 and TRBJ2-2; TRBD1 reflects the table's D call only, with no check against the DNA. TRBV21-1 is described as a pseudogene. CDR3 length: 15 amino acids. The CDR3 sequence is CASSRPGQGVGELFF. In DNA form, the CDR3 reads TGTGCCAGCAGCAGACCGGGACAGGGTGTCGGGGAGCTGTTTTTT.

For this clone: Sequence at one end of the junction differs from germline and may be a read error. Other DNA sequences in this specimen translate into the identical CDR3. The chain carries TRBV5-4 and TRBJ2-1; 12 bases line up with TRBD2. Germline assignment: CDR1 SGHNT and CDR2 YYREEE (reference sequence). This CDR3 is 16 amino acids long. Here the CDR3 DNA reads TGCGCCAGCAGCTCCAGGACTAGCGGGGCATACAATGAGCAGTTCTTC. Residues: CASSSRTSGAYNEQFF.

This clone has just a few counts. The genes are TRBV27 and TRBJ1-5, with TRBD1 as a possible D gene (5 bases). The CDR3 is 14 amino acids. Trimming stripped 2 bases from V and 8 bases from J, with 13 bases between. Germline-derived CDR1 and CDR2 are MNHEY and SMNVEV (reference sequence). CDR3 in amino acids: CASSLGGGAEPQHF. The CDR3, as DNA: TGTGCCAGCAGTTTAGGCGGGGGAGCGGAGCCCCAGCATTTT.

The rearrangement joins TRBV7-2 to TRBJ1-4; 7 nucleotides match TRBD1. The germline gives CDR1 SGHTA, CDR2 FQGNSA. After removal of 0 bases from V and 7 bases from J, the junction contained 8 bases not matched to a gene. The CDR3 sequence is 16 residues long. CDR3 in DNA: TGTGCCAGCAGCTTAGCTTACATCCCAGGGGGTGAAAAACTGTTTTTT. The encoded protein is CASSLAYIPGGEKLFF.